One TCR beta chain is described in this entry. Its antigen remains unidentified. The CDR3 runs 14 residues. Between the trimmed V and J ends, which lost 10 bases and 0 bases, there was a span of 13 bases. Germline V lookup: CDR1 ENHRY, CDR2 SYGVKD. Combining a sample-barcoded 5' primer with a J-beta primer mix, a second PCR ran for roughly 7 to 12 cycles. TCRdb reanalysed the 5' RACE reads using MiXCR and keeps one entry per CDR3 protein. Among more than 450,000 distinct CDR3 sequences listed, about 27% were seen once. The data derive from a study of blood T cells in healthy people across ages. Overall study findings and caveats: Researchers report that TCR beta diversity correlated strongly with naive T cell percentage.

Healthy Caucasians from Russia aged about 6 to 100 served as donors. The same data also went into a second study, on T cells of mothers and their children. That report notes: There was no detection of any persistent microchimeric T cell clones.

The chain has TRBV10-3 and TRBJ2-1, with D tentatively TRBD1 (5 bases). This receptor was obtained from a boy aged 2-15 years in good health. The sample consisted of blood. CDR3 region: CATTEVGSYNEQFF. CDR3 nucleotides: TGTGCCACGACAGAGGTAGGCTCCTACAATGAGCAGTTCTTC.